The text below deals with one TCR beta chain. Its specificity is unknown. The conserved phenylalanine or tryptophan normally closing the CDR3 is absent here, so this likely arose from a read error. The data originate from a study of cytomegalovirus exposure and HLA in healthy donors. V gave up 4 bases and J gave up 0 bases; unmatched junction bases: 9. This CDR3 region has 17 residues. In germline, CDR1 is MNHNS, CDR2 SASEGT. The study ran its PCR with 60 Vbeta and 13 Jbeta primers. The repertoire was sequenced with immunoSEQ multiplex PCR; TCRdb's copy has only in-frame clones and lacks some. The sample has some 120,000 clones, about 81% seen once; the top ten hold less than 3.5%. Study-wide results and caveats: Earlier results showed most TCR beta V segments being productive about 90% or about 30% of the time.

The gene calls are TRBV6-1 and TRBJ1-1, with 9 nucleotides matching TRBD1. The sequenced sample was PBMCs. The TCR comes from a woman aged 40 to 49 in good health and CMV-seropositive. The CDR3 reads CASSVQSGTGLNTEAFL. CDR3 sequence (DNA): TGTGCCAGCAGTGTTCAATCCGGGACAGGGTTGAACACTGAAGCTTTCCTT.